One sample yielded the 16 T cell receptor beta chains listed below, sequenced in a study of T cells in Graves' hyperthyroidism and ophthalmopathy (dated by TCRdb to the late 2010s). The receptor library was made with multiplex PCR. The run used an Illumina HiSeq 2000. The TCR beta CDR3 regions were amplified from the RNA transcripts. The TCR CDR3 was subjected to a first round of RT-PCR using the HTBI primer set and the Qiagen OneStep RT-PCR kit. TCRdb's own reprocessing of the public reads used fastp at Q25 and MiXCR and kept productive beta chains. Identical CDR3 proteins give one entry, which carries the most common genes and DNA. The sample table lists fewer than 450,000 distinct CDR3 sequences, about a sixth of them with a count of one. The leading ten clones occupy approximately 33% of the sample. The sample taken for sequencing was blood. These receptors came from a woman aged 30 to 39 with Graves' hyperthyroidism that later progressed to Graves' ophthalmopathy.

This clonotype came up many times. The rearrangement links TRBV27 to TRBJ2-7, with 9 positions matching TRBD2. The germline V gene has CDR1 MNHEY and CDR2 SMNVEV (reference sequence). The CDR3 sequence is 18 residues long. Losses at the gene ends were 2 bases for V and 3 bases for J; bases not matched to a gene: 14. CDR3 protein: CASSLDGTSPYPGYEQYF. CDR3 DNA: TGTGCCAGCAGTTTAGACGGGACTAGCCCCTATCCAGGCTACGAGCAGTACTTC.

This clonotype was seen many times. This chain connects TRBV2 to TRBJ2-2, with TRBD1 matching 8 bases. Per germline, CDR1 SNHLY and CDR2 FYNNEI. V lost 7 bases, J lost 0 bases, and 16 bases stayed unmatched. The CDR3 length is 19 residues. CDR3 bases: TGTGCCAGCACCAAGGACAGGGCTTATCAGGGGGCGAACACCGGGGAGCTGTTTTTT. It is translated as CASTKDRAYQGANTGELFF.

This clonotype was counted once. V and J are TRBV19 and TRBJ2-5; TRBD1 matches 8 bases. This CDR3 is 15 amino acids long. Germline-derived CDR1 and CDR2 are LNHDA and SQIVND (reference sequence). V was pared by 5 bases and J by 5 bases, with 10 bases of the junction left unmatched. CDR3 coding DNA: TGTGCCAGTAGTCCTGACACAGGGGGGCCGGAGACCCAGTACTTC. This translates into CASSPDTGGPETQYF.

This clonotype was found a few times. A read error is possible here, since a much larger clone lies one base away. The chain carries TRBV28 and TRBJ1-2, with 7 bases aligning to TRBD1. Germline lookup yields CDR1 MDHEN and CDR2 SYDVKM. The CDR3 has 16 residues. The CDR3, as DNA: TGTGCCGGCAGTTTTGTTACAGGGGTCAATTTTTATGGCTACACCTTC. As protein: CAGSFVTGVNFYGYTF.

The V and J genes are TRBV5-1 and TRBJ2-5; perhaps D is TRBD1 or TRBD2 (6 bases each). The CDR3 is 15 amino acids. The V gene's germline CDR1 is SGHRS and CDR2 YFSETQ. Trimming took 0 bases from V and 3 from J, leaving 12 bases between them. CDR3 residues: CASSLGIRGEETQYF. The CDR3 coding sequence is TGCGCCAGCAGCTTGGGAATAAGGGGGGAAGAGACCCAGTACTTC. Based on the CDR3 plus reference TRBV5-1 and TRBJ2-5, the full variable domain is KAGVTQTPRYLIKTRGQQVTLSCSPISGHRSVSWYQQTPGQGLQFLFEYFSETQRNKGNFPGRFSGRQFSNSRSEMNVSTLELGDSALYLCASSLGIRGEETQYFGPGTRLLVL.

The chain links TRBV19 to TRBJ2-1; D may be TRBD1 or TRBD2 (6 bases each). This CDR3 spans 14 amino acids. The germline V and J ends were trimmed by 1 base and 10 bases, with 14 bases remaining between them. CDR1 is LNHDA and CDR2 is SQIVND in the germline V gene (reference sequence). This CDR3 is CASSIAGGGPEQFF. The CDR3 coding sequence is TGTGCCAGTAGTATAGCCGGAGGGGGGCCCGAGCAGTTCTTC.

This clonotype appeared a few times. The CDR3 is CASSTSNTGVGWNIQYF. The CDR3 DNA follows: TGTGCCAGTAGTACGTCGAATACAGGAGTCGGGTGGAACATTCAGTACTTC. The rearrangement joins TRBV19 to TRBJ2-4, with D possibly matching TRBD1 (5 bases). Deletions cut 4 bases from V and 7 bases from J, with 23 bases between. Germline lookup yields CDR1 LNHDA and CDR2 SQIVND (reference sequence). The CDR3 length is 17 residues.

This clonotype was seen repeatedly, ten times or more. The chain uses TRBV9 and TRBJ2-5; 13 bases line up with TRBD2. In germline, CDR1 is SGDLS, CDR2 YYNGEE. With 3 bases clipped from V and 2 bases from J, the junction kept 1 base outside the gene matches. The CDR3 runs to 15 residues. CDR3 in DNA: TGTGCCAGCAGCGGACTAGCGGGAGGACAAGAGACCCAGTACTTC. Translated, it gives CASSGLAGGQETQYF.

This clonotype was counted many times. The V gene is TRBV9, the J gene TRBJ2-7; D gene uncertain. V lost 5 bases to trimming and J lost 5 bases, with 17 bases between them. There are 14 residues in the CDR3. Per germline, CDR1 SGDLS and CDR2 YYNGEE. CDR3 residues: CASSSRAKSHEQYF. The DNA for the CDR3 is TGTGCCAGCAGTTCACGGGCCAAGTCCCACGAGCAGTACTTC. The whole variable domain, filled in from reference TRBV9 and TRBJ2-7, reads DSGVTQTPKHLITATGQRVTLRCSPRSGDLSVYWYQQSLDQGLQFLIQYYNGEERAKGNILERFSAQQFPDLHSELNLSSLELGDSALYFCASSSRAKSHEQYFGPGTRLTVT.

The J gene is TRBJ2-1, the V gene TRBV28; 10 bases fit TRBD2. The V gene's germline CDR1 is MDHEN and CDR2 SYDVKM. Germline trimming cut 4 bases from V and 8 bases from J; bases unmatched to any gene: 5. CDR3 size: 14 residues. CDR3 nucleotide sequence: TGTGCCAGCAGTTGGTCTAGCGGGAGCGATGAGCAGTTCTTC. This encodes CASSWSSGSDEQFF.

This clonotype has ten or more counts. The chain is built from TRBV13 and TRBJ2-7, with no clear D. V gave up 5 bases and J gave up 4 bases, with 9 bases separating them. This CDR3 is 12 amino acids long. Germline V gene lookup returns CDR1 PRHDT and CDR2 FYEKMQ (reference sequence). The CDR3 DNA follows: TGTGCCAGCAGCCAACCGCCGTACGAGCAGTACTTC. Protein: CASSQPPYEQYF.

This clonotype has only a few counts. V gene TRBV9 combines with J gene TRBJ1-4, with unresolved D. Germline V CDR1 and CDR2: SGDLS, YYNGEE. The CDR3 has 14 residues. Trimming cost V 1 base and J 0 bases, with 4 bases left between them. The CDR3 coding sequence is TGTGCCAGCAGCGTACTTGCAACTAATGAAAAACTGTTTTTT. It translates to CASSVLATNEKLFF.

This clonotype was seen more than once but under ten times. The V and J genes are TRBV28 and TRBJ1-5; D is possibly TRBD1 (6 bases). Germline lookup yields CDR1 MDHEN and CDR2 SYDVKM. The CDR3 covers 15 residues. Trimming took 8 bases from V and 5 from J, leaving 19 bases between them. The CDR3, as DNA: TGTGCCAGCGGCTTGAGTACGGGGGGCGATCAGCCCCAGCATTTT. The encoded protein is CASGLSTGGDQPQHF. The complete variable domain, with remaining parts taken from reference TRBV28 and TRBJ1-5, reads DVKVTQSSRYLVKRTGEKVFLECVQDMDHENMFWYRQDPGLGLRLIYFSYDVKMKEKGDIPEGYSVSREKKERFSLILESASTNQTSMYLCASGLSTGGDQPQHFGDGTRLSIL.

This clonotype has ten or more counts. This rearrangement joins TRBV2 to TRBJ2-1; tentatively, D is TRBD2 (6 bases). V was pared by 11 bases and J by 2 bases, with 13 bases between. The CDR3 extends over 13 amino acids. Germline-derived CDR1 and CDR2 are SNHLY and FYNNEI. The CDR3 DNA follows: TGTGCCCGCGGGACTTTGACCTACAATGAGCAGTTCTTC. Translation: CARGTLTYNEQFF.

The sample holds many counts of this clonotype. The chain links TRBV2 to TRBJ2-1, with 12 bases aligning to TRBD2. The CDR3 contains 15 residues. V trimming: 5 bases; J trimming: 6 bases; junction bases outside the gene matches: 5. Germline V gene data show CDR1 as SNHLY and CDR2 as FYNNEI. The CDR3 DNA is TGTGCCAGCAGTTGGACTAGCGGGGTGTTCAATGAGCAGTTCTTC. This gives the protein CASSWTSGVFNEQFF.

About this clonotype: A much more abundant neighbour one base away suggests this may be a read error. The CDR3 ends on some other residue instead of the conserved phenylalanine or tryptophan, so this is likely a read error. V and J are TRBV9 and TRBJ1-1; possibly TRBD1 for D (5 bases). Germline CDR1 reads SGDLS; CDR2 reads YYNGEE. The V end lost 1 base, the J end lost 1 base, and 11 bases lay between the germline ends. This CDR3 has 15 amino acids. CDR3 residues: CASSVNRGGNTEAFL. The CDR3 nucleotides read TGTGCCAGCAGCGTAAATCGGGGGGGGAACACTGAAGCTTTCCTT.